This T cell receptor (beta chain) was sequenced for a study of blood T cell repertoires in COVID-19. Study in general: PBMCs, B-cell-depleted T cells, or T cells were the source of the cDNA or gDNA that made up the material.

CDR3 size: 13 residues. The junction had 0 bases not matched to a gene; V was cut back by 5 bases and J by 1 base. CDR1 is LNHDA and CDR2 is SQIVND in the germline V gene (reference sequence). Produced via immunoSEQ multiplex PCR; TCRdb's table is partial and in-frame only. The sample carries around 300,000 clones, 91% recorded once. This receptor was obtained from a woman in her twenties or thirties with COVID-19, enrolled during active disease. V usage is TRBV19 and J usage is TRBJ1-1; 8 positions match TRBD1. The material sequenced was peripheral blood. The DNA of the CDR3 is TGTGCCAGTAGTGGACAGGGGAACACTGAAGCTTTCTTT. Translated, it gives CASSGQGNTEAFF.